This T cell receptor beta chain was captured in a study of blood T cells in healthy people across ages. Study as a whole: There was about one barcoded beta molecule captured by template switching per two T cells.

Findings and caveats of the study: TCR beta diversity, measured per million T cells, fell in a roughly linear way with age. The study found more naive CD4+ cells and higher diversity in long-lived than aged donors.

The CDR3 runs to 13 residues. The germline CDR1 and CDR2 sequences are SEHNR and FQNEAQ (reference sequence). V gave up 6 bases and J gave up 3 bases, with 8 bases separating them. A J-beta primer mix and a sample-barcoded 5' primer were used in a second PCR of about 7 to 12 cycles. TCRdb recomputed calls from the 5' RACE reads with MiXCR, one row per CDR3 protein. The table lists 500,000 to 600,000 distinct CDR3 sequences, 27% of them singletons. Concerning this clonotype itself: Antigen: not known.

Sequenced input: blood. The TCR was taken from a woman in her seventies in good health. The chain uses TRBV7-9 and TRBJ2-2; a weak D match, TRBD1 (5 bases). The CDR3 loop is CASRFRDTGELFF. The CDR3 nucleotides are TGTGCCAGCAGATTCAGGGACACCGGGGAGCTGTTTTTT.